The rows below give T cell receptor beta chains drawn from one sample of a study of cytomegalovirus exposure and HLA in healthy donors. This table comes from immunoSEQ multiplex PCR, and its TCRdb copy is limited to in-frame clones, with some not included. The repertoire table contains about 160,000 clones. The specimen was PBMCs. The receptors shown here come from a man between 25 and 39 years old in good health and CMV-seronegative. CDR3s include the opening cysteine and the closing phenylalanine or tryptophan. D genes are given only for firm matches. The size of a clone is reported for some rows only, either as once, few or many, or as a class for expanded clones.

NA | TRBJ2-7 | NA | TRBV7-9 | CASSLKANRYEQYF | TGTGCCAGCAGCTTAAAAGCGAATCGGTACGAGCAGTACTTC
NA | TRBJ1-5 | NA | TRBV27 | CASSSRTGGSNQPQHF | TGTGCCAGCAGTTCCCGGACGGGCGGGAGCAATCAGCCCCAGCATTTT
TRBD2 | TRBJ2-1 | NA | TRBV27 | CASRPSSGGWNEQFF | TGTGCCAGCAGACCCTCTAGCGGGGGGTGGAATGAGCAGTTCTTC
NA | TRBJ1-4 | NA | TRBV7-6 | CASSPITGFRNEKLFF | TGTGCCAGCAGCCCCATAACAGGGTTTCGAAATGAAAAACTGTTTTTT
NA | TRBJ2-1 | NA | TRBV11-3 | CASSLGEAEQFF | TGTGCCAGCAGCTTAGGAGAGGCTGAGCAGTTCTTC
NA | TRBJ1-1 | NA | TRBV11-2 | CASSLVGRGTEAFF | TGTGCCAGCAGCTTAGTTGGGAGGGGCACTGAAGCTTTCTTT
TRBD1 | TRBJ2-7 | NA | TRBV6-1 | CASSDPGQGYEQYF | TGTGCCAGCAGTGATCCGGGACAGGGGTACGAGCAGTACTTC
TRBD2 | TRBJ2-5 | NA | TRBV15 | CATSRVGGSGETQYF | TGTGCCACCAGCAGAGTGGGCGGGAGTGGAGAGACCCAGTACTTC
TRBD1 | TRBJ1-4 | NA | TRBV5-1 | CASATGQGGSTNEKLFF | TGCGCCAGCGCCACGGGACAGGGCGGGTCAACTAATGAAAAACTGTTTTTT
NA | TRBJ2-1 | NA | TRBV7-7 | CASSLVEYNEQFF | TGTGCCAGCAGCTTAGTGGAGTACAATGAGCAGTTCTTC
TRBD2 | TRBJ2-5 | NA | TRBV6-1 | CASRETSERETQYF | TGTGCCAGCAGAGAGACTAGCGAACGAGAGACCCAGTACTTC
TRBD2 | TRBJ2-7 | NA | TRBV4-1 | CASSQEASGNEQYF | TGCGCCAGCAGCCAAGAGGCTAGCGGAAACGAGCAGTACTTC
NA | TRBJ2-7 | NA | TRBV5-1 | CASSLTAYEQYF | TGCGCCAGCAGCTTGACAGCCTACGAGCAGTACTTC
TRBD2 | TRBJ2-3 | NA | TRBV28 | CASSLTGLAGVFGDTQYF | TGTGCCAGCAGTTTAACGGGACTAGCGGGAGTATTCGGAGATACGCAGTATTTT
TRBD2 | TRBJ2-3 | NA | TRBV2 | CASSPGLASSDTQYF | TGTGCCAGCAGTCCGGGACTAGCGTCTTCAGATACGCAGTATTTT
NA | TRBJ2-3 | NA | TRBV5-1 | CASSLDRDTQYF | TGCGCCAGCAGCTTGGACAGAGATACGCAGTATTTT
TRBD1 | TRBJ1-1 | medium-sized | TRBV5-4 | CATRQGDEAFF | TGTGCCACCAGACAGGGGGATGAAGCTTTCTTT
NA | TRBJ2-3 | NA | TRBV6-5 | CAGRTLGTDTQYF | TGTGCCGGCAGAACTCTCGGCACAGATACGCAGTATTTT
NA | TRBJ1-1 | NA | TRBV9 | CASSASSRVVMNTEAFF | TGTGCCAGCAGCGCCTCCTCCAGGGTGGTGATGAACACTGAAGCTTTCTTT
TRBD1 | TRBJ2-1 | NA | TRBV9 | CASSRSGTGQGEQFF | TGTGCCAGCAGCCGCTCCGGGACAGGGCAGGGTGAGCAGTTCTTC
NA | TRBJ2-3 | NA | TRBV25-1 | CASTLQGRTDTQYF | TGTGCCAGCACTTTACAGGGCCGCACAGATACGCAGTATTTT
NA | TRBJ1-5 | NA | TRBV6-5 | CATRGGSNQPQHF | TGTGCCACGAGGGGGGGAAGCAATCAGCCCCAGCATTTT
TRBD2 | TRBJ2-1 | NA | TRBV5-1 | CATKRGGSSYNEQFF | TGCGCCACCAAGCGGGGCGGGAGCTCCTACAATGAGCAGTTCTTC
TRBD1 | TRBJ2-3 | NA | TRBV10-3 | CAISESGQGTDTQYF | TGTGCCATCAGTGAGTCCGGACAGGGCACAGATACGCAGTATTTT
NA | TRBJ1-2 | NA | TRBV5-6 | CASSLEVVGVYGYTF | TGTGCCAGCAGCCTCGAAGTTGTGGGAGTCTATGGCTACACCTTC
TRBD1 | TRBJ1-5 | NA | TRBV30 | CAWSVQGGLSNQPQHF | TGTGCCTGGAGTGTACAGGGGGGCCTTAGCAATCAGCCCCAGCATTTT
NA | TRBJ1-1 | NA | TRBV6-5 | CASSYSDRFAFF | TGTGCCAGCAGTTACTCGGACAGATTTGCTTTCTTT
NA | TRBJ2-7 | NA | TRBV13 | CASSDPGGGEQYF | TGTGCCAGCAGCGACCCGGGGGGCGGCGAGCAGTACTTC
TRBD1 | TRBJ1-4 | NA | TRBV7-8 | CASSLTTGAGNEKLFF | TGTGCCAGCAGCTTAACTACAGGGGCTGGTAATGAAAAACTGTTTTTT
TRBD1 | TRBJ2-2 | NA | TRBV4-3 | CASSQYRGTGELFF | TGCGCCAGCAGCCAGTACAGGGGCACCGGGGAGCTGTTTTTT
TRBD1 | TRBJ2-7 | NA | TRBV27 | CASSTGTGSIYEQYF | TGTGCCAGCAGTACCGGGACAGGTTCGATCTACGAGCAGTACTTC
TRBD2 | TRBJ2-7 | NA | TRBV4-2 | CASSQEHAGGPHEQYF | TGTGCCAGCAGCCAAGAGCATGCGGGAGGGCCCCACGAGCAGTACTTC
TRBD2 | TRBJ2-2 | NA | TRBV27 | CASSPGLAGGTGELFF | TGTGCCAGCAGTCCCGGACTAGCGGGGGGCACCGGGGAGCTGTTTTTT
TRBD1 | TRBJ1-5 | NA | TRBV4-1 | CASSQELVQGAQPQHF | TGCGCCAGCAGCCAAGAACTGGTTCAGGGGGCTCAGCCCCAGCATTTT
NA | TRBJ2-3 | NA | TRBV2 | CASSEQNTDTQYF | TGTGCCAGCAGTGAACAGAACACAGATACGCAGTATTTT
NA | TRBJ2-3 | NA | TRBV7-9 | CASSGLGQAESFDTQYF | TGTGCCAGCAGCGGGTTGGGGCAAGCAGAATCGTTCGATACGCAGTATTTT
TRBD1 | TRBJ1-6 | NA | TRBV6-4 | CASSDRGQNSPLHF | TGTGCCAGCAGTGACAGGGGGCAAAATTCACCCCTCCACTTT
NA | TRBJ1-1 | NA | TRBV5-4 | CASSSLTGEAFF | TGTGCCAGCAGCTCCTTGACAGGTGAAGCTTTCTTT
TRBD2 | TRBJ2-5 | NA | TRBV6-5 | CASKASGIETQYF | TGTGCCAGCAAAGCTAGCGGGATAGAGACCCAGTACTTC
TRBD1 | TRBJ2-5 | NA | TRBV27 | CASSPGTGVLGNQETQYF | TGTGCCAGCAGTCCCGGGACAGGGGTCCTTGGGAACCAAGAGACCCAGTACTTC
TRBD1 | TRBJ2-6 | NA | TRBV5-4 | CASSRPGQSSGANVLTF | TGTGCCAGCAGCCGCCCGGGACAGAGCTCTGGGGCCAACGTCCTGACTTTC
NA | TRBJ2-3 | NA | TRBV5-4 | CASSLGGGGMSTDTQYF | TGTGCCAGCAGCTTGGGGGGGGGCGGAATGAGCACAGATACGCAGTATTTT
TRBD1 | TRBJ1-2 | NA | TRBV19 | CASSIGTGGSGYGYTF | TGTGCCAGTAGTATAGGGACAGGGGGCAGTGGATATGGCTACACCTTC
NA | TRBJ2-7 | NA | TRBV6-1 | CASSDIHRTYEQYF | TGTGCCAGCAGTGATATACACCGAACCTACGAGCAGTACTTC
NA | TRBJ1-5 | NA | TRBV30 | CAWSAGGNQPQHF | TGTGCCTGGAGTGCAGGGGGCAATCAGCCCCAGCATTTT
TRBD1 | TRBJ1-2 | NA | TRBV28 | CAGSLWDRQYGYTF | TGTGCCGGCAGTTTATGGGACAGACAATATGGCTACACCTTC
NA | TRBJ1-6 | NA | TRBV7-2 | CASSEPVGYGSPLHF | TGTGCCAGCAGTGAACCCGTGGGCTATGGTTCACCCCTCCACTTT
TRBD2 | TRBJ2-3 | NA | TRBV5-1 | CASSLPPSGIRADTQYF | TGCGCCAGCAGCCTCCCTCCTAGCGGGATAAGGGCAGATACGCAGTATTTT
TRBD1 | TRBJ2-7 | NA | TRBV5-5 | CASSWGPGQGFSYEQYF | TGTGCCAGCAGCTGGGGTCCGGGACAGGGGTTTTCCTACGAGCAGTACTTC
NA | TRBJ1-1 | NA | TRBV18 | CASSPPFWGVDMNTEAFF | TGTGCCAGCTCACCACCGTTTTGGGGGGTTGATATGAACACTGAAGCTTTCTTT